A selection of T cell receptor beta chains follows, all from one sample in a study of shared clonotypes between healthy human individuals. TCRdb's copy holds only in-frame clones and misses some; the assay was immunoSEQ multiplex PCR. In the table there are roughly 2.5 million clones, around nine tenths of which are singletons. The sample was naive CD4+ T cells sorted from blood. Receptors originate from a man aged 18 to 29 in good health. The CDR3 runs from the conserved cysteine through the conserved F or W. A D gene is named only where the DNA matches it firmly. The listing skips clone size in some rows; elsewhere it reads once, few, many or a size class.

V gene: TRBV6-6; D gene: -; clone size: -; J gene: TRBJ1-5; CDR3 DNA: TGTGCCAGCAAATCTCTGGGTGATAGTGGCAATCAGCCCCAGCATTTT; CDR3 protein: CASKSLGDSGNQPQHF
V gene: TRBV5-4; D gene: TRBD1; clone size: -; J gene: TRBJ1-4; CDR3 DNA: TGTGCCAGCAGTGGACAGGGAGGAAAACTGTTTTTT; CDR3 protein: CASSGQGGKLFF
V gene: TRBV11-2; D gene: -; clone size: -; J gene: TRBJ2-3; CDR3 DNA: TGTGCCAGCAGCTTAGTGGGCAGGGAGCACACAGATACGCAGTATTTT; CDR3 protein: CASSLVGREHTDTQYF
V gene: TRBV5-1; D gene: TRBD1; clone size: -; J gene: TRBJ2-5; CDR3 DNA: TGCGCCAGCAGCCTGACAGGGGGCTCGATGGAGACCCAGTACTTC; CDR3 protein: CASSLTGGSMETQYF
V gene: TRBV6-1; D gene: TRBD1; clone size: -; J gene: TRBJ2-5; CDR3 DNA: TGTGCCAGCAGTGAGACAGGGGCCCAAGAGACCCAGTACTTC; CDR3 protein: CASSETGAQETQYF
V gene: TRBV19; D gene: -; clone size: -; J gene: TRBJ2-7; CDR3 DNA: TGTGCCAGTCGCCAGGTGGGGGGACACTACGAGCAGTACTTC; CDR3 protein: CASRQVGGHYEQYF
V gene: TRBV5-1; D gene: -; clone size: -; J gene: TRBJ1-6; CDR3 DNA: TGCGCCAGCAGCCTGGGGTTTGCCGTGAGCTCCTATAATTCACCCCTCCACTTT; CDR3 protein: CASSLGFAVSSYNSPLHF
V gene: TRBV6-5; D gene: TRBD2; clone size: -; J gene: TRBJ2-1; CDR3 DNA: TGTGCCAGCAGATTAGCGGGAGGGCCTGTTAATGAGCAGTTCTTC; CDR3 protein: CASRLAGGPVNEQFF
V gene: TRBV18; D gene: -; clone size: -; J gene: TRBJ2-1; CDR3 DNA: TGTGCCAGCTCACCCTCAAAGCATGAGCAGTTCTTC; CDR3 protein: CASSPSKHEQFF
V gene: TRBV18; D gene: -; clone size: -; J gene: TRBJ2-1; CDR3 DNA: TGTGCCAGCTCACGAGCCAGGGATGGGGCCTACAATGAGCAGTTCTTC; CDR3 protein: CASSRARDGAYNEQFF
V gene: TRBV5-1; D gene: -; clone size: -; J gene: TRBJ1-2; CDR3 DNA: TGCGCCAGCAGCACCGGAGGAGACTATGGCTACACCTTC; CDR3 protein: CASSTGGDYGYTF
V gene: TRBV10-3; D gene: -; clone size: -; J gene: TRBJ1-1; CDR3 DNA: TGTGCCATCAGTGGACGTTCGGAGAACACTGAAGCTTTCTTT; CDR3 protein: CAISGRSENTEAFF
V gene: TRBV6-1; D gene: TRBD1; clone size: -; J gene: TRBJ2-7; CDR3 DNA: TGTGCAGCAGGAGGGACAGGGTCGTACGAGCAGTACTTC; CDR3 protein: CAAGGTGSYEQYF
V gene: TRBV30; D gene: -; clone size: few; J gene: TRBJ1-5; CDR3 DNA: TGTGCCTGGAGTAGAACAGGGAGTAGCAATCAGCCCCAGCATTTT; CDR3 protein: CAWSRTGSSNQPQHF
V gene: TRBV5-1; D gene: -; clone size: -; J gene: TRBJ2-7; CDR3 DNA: TGCGCCAGCAGCTTGGGCGGCAACTCCTACGAGCAGTACTTC; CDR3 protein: CASSLGGNSYEQYF
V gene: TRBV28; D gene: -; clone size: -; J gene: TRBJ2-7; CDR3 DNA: TGTGCCAGCAGCTTTGCATGGGACGAGGGGTCCTACGAGCAGTACTTC; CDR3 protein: CASSFAWDEGSYEQYF
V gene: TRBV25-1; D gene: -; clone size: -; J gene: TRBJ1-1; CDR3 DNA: TGTGCCAGCAGTTACACCTCGGGCAGGGGCGGTGAAGCTTTCTTT; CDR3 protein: CASSYTSGRGGEAFF
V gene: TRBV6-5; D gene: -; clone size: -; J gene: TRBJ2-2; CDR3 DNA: TGTGCCAGCAGTATTGGGACTGGGGTGACCGGGGAGCTGTTTTTT; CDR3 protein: CASSIGTGVTGELFF
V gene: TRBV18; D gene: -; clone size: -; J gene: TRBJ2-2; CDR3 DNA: TGTGCCAGCTCACCACTTACAACTACCTCGAACACCGGGGAGCTGTTTTTT; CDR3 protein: CASSPLTTTSNTGELFF
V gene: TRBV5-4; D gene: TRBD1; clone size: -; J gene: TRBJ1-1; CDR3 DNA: TGTGCCAGCAGCTTGGTGTGGACAGGGGTTGGCGACACTGAAGCTTTCTTT; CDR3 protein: CASSLVWTGVGDTEAFF
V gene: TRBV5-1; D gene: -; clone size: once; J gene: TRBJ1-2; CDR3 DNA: TGCGCCAGCAGCTTGTTGGGGGTCGGTGGCTACACCTTC; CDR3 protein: CASSLLGVGGYTF
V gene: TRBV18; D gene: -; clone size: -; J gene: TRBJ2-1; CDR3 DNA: TGTGCCAGCTCACCTTGGGAGACACGCATAGGGAATGAGCAGTTCTTC; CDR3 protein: CASSPWETRIGNEQFF
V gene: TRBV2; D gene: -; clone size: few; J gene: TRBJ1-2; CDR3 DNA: TGTGCCAGCAGTGAGGGGGAGGGAGGATCCTATGGCTACACCTTC; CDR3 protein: CASSEGEGGSYGYTF
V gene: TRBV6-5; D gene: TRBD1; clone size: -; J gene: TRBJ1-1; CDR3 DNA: TGTGCCAGCAGAGGAGACAGGGAGAGCACTGAAGCTTTCTTT; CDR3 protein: CASRGDRESTEAFF
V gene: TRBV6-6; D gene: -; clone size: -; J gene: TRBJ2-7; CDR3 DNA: TGTGCCAGCAGCCACGGGACAATTTACGAGCAGTACTTC; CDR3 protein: CASSHGTIYEQYF
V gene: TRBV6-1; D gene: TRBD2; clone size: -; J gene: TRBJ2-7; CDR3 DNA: TGTGCCAGCAGTGGATCGCTAGCGGTTGGGTCCTACGAGCAGTACTTC; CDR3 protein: CASSGSLAVGSYEQYF
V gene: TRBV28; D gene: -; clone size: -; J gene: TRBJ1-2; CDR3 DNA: TGTGCCAGCAGTTACGCAATCACCCTCTATGGCTACACCTTC; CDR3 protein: CASSYAITLYGYTF
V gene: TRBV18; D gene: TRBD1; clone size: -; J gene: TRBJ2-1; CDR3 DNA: TGTGCCAGCTCACGGGGACAGGGGGTCGACAATGAGCAGTTCTTC; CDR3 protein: CASSRGQGVDNEQFF
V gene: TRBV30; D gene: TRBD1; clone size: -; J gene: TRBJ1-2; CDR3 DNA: TGTGCCTCATACCCCAGGGGAGGGGGCCCCATCCACACCTTC; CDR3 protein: CASYPRGGGPIHTF
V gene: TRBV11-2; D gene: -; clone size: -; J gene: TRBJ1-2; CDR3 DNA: TGTGCCAGCAGCTTATTGTCAGGGGTTGGCTACACCTTC; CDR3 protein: CASSLLSGVGYTF
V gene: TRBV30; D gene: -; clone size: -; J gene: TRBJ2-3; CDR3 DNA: TGTGCCTGGAGTGTACCCCGTCGTCAGAACACAGATACGCAGTATTTT; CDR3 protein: CAWSVPRRQNTDTQYF
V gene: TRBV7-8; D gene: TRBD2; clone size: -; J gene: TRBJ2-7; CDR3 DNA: TGTGCCAGCAGCTCGGGGGGGTCTACCTACGAGCAGTACTTC; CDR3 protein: CASSSGGSTYEQYF
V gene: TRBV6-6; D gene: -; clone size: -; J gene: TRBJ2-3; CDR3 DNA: TGTGCCAGCAGGCCACCAGGGGGCACAGATACGCAGTATTTT; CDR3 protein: CASRPPGGTDTQYF
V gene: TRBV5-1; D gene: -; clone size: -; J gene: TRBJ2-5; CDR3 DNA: TGCGCCAGCAGGGGGGACAGCGGGGTAGAGACCCAGTACTTC; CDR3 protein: CASRGDSGVETQYF
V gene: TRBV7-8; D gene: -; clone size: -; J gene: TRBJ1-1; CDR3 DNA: TGTGCCAGCAGCTTAATGGGTGGCGGAGCTTTCTTT; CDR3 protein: CASSLMGGGAFF
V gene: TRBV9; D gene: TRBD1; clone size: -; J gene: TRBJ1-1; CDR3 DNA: TGTGCCAGCAGCGTAGGAGACAGGGGAATTGAAGCTTTCTTT; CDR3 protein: CASSVGDRGIEAFF
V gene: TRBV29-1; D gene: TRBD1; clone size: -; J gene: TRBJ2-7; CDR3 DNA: TGCAGCGTTCTGGGACAGGCGTCCTACGAGCAGTACTTC; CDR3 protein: CSVLGQASYEQYF
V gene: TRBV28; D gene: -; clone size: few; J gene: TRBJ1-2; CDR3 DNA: TGTGCCAGCAGTCGTAACTATGGCTACACCTTC; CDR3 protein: CASSRNYGYTF
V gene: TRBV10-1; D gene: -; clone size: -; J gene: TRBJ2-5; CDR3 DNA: TGCGCCAGCAGTGAGTCGACGGGCGGGACCCAGTACTTC; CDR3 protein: CASSESTGGTQYF
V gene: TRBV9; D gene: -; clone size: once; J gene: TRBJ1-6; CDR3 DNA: TGTGCCAGCAGCGTAGATAGGGCTCGGTCACCCCTCCACTTT; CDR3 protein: CASSVDRARSPLHF
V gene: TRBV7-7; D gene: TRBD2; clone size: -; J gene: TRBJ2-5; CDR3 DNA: TGTGCTAGCAGCATGGGACTAGCGGGGCCCCAAGAGACCCAGTACTTC; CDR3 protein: CASSMGLAGPQETQYF
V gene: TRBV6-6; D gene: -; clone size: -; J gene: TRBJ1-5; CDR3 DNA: TGTGCCAGCAGTTTAACAGATTATAGCAATCAGCCCCAGCATTTT; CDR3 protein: CASSLTDYSNQPQHF
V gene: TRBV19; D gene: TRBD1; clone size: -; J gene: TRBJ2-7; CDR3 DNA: TGTGCCAGTAGCCCTTGGGACAGAGTCTACGAGCAGTACTTC; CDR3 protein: CASSPWDRVYEQYF
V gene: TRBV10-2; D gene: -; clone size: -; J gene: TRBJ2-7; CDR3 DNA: TGCGCCAGCAGTGAATTTCCAGGGAGCTCCTACGAGCAGTACTTC; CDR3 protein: CASSEFPGSSYEQYF
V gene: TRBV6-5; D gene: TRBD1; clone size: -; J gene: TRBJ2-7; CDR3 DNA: TGTGCCAGCAGTTACTCTGGGACAGGGCTCTACGAGCAGTACTTC; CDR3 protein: CASSYSGTGLYEQYF
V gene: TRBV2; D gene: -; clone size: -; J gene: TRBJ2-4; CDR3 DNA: TGTGCCAGCACGGACTCCCTAGCCAAAAACATTCAGTACTTC; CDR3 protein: CASTDSLAKNIQYF
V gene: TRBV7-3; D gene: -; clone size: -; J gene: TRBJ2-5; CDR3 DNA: TGTGCCAGCAGCCTCGTCTACGGGGAGACCCAGTACTTC; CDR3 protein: CASSLVYGETQYF
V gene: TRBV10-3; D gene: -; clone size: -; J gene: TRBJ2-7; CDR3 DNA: TGTGCCACTCGCGGGCCAGGGAAGTACGAGCAGTACTTC; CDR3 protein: CATRGPGKYEQYF
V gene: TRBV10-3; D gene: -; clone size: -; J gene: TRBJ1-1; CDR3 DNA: TGTGCCATCAGTGCCCCGGGCAGGGAGAACACTGAAGCTTTCTTT; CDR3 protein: CAISAPGRENTEAFF
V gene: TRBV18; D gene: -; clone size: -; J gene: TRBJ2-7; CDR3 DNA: TGTGCCAGCTCACAACTAGCAGACTACTACGAGCAGTACTTC; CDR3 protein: CASSQLADYYEQYF
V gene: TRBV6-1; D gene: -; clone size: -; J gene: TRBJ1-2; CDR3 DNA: TGTGCCAGCAGTGAACAGGGTCCTGGAGGCTACACCTTC; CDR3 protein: CASSEQGPGGYTF
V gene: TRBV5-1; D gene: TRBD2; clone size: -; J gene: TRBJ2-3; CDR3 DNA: TGCGCCAGCAGCGGGAGCGGGAGCGGATCAGATACGCAGTATTTT; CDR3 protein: CASSGSGSGSDTQYF
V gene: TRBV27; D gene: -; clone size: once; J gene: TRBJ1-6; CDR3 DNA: TGTGCCAGCAGTTTAAAGGAAAATTCACCCCTCCACTTT; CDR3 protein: CASSLKENSPLHF